This T cell receptor beta chain is drawn from a study of molecular identifiers for immune sequencing clone quantification. MiXCR was run by TCRdb on the PCR reads, yielding one entry per CDR3 protein. The data show about 35,000 distinct CDR3 sequences, roughly 19% seen once. CDR3 length: 13 residues. Germline CDR1 reads MNHEY; CDR2 reads SVGEGT. Of note for this clonotype: A much larger clone differs from this one at a single base, so this may be a read error.

The sequencing input was naive CD8+ T cells from blood, with Jurkat cell RNA spiked in. Stated subset: FACS-sorted CD8+CD4-CCR7+CD45RA+ naive T cells. This receptor was obtained from a human donor in good health. Some libraries in this study had Jurkat cell RNA spiked in. This rearrangement joins TRBV6-2 or TRBV6-3 to TRBJ2-7; D uncertain. This CDR3 reads CASTSASYYGQYF. The CDR3 DNA reads as TGTGCCAGCACTTCCGCCAGTTACTACGGGCAGTACTTC.